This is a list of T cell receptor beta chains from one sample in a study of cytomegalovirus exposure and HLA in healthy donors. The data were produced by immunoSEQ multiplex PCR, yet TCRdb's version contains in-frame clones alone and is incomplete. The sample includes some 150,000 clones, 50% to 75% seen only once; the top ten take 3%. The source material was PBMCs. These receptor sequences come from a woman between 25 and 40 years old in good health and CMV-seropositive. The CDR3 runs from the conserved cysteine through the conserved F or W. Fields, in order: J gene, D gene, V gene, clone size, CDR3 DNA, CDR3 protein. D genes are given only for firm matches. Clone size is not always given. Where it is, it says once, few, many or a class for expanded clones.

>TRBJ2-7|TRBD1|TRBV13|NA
TGTGCCAGCAGCTTAGTGCAGGGGGCTTACGAGCAGTACTTC
CASSLVQGAYEQYF
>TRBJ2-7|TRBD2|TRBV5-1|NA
TGCGCCAGCAGCCCCCCCGGGACTAAAGTCTACGAGCAGTACTTC
CASSPPGTKVYEQYF
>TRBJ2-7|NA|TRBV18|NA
TGTGCCAGCTCACCGAGACAGGAATACGAGCAGTACTTC
CASSPRQEYEQYF
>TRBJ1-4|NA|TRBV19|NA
TGTGCCAGTAGTATAGGTGGGGCCGGTGAAAAACTGTTTTTT
CASSIGGAGEKLFF
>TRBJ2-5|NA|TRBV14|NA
TGTGCCAGCAGCCAGAGTCAGGGCCCCAGGGAGACCCAGTACTTC
CASSQSQGPRETQYF
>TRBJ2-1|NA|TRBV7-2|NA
TGTGCCAGCAGCTTGGTCCGCGGCGGCGAGCAGTTCTTC
CASSLVRGGEQFF
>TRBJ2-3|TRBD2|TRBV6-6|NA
TGTGCCAGCAGAGATAGCGGGAGGGGCACAGATACGCAGTCTTTT
CASRDSGRGTDTQSF
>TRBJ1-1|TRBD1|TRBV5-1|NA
TGCGCCAGCAGCCTCGGGACAGGGGTCGGTGAGTCTGAAGCTTTCTTT
CASSLGTGVGESEAFF
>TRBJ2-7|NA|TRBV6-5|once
TGTGCCAGCAGTAGGACCGTGAGGACTTACGAGCAGTACTTC
CASSRTVRTYEQYF
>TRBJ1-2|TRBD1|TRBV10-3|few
TGTGCCATCAGTCCTGACAGGGATATCTCTGGCTACACCTTC
CAISPDRDISGYTF
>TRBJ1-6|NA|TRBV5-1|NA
TGCGCCAGCAGCCTGACGGGGTCCCATAATTCACCCCTCCACTTT
CASSLTGSHNSPLHF
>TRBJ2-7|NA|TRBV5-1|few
TGCGCCAGCAGCTTGGGCGGGACCGTAGGCTACGAGCAGTACTTC
CASSLGGTVGYEQYF
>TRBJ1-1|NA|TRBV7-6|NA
TGTGCCAGCAGCTTAGATAGGGACCGGGGGACTAGGGAGGCTTTCTTT
CASSLDRDRGTREAFF
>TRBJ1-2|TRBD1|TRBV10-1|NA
TGCGCCAGCGGGGGTACTCGGGACAGTCGAACTAATGTCTATGGCTACACCTTC
CASGGTRDSRTNVYGYTF
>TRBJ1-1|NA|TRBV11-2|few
TGTGCCAGCAGCTTAGAGCCCCAGTCTGAAGCTTTCTTT
CASSLEPQSEAFF
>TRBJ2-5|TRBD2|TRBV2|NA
TGTGCCAGCAGTGCTAACGGGAGGGAGACCCAGTACTTC
CASSANGRETQYF
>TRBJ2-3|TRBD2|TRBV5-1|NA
TGCGCCAGCAGTCTTCGGGGGGGAATGGATACGCAGTATTTT
CASSLRGGMDTQYF
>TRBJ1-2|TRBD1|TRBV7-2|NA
TGTGCCAGCAGCGGAAGACAGGGGGCGCCTGGCTACACCTTC
CASSGRQGAPGYTF
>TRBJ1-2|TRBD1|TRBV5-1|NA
TGCGCCAGCAGCTTGACAGGGGAGGACGACTATGGCTACACCTTC
CASSLTGEDDYGYTF
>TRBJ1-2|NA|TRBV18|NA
TGTGCCAGCTCACCCCGAACGGAGATTATCGGGGGCTACACCTTC
CASSPRTEIIGGYTF
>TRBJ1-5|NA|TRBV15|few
TGTGCCACCAGCAGAGATCACAACTCAGGGCCCCAGCATTTT
CATSRDHNSGPQHF
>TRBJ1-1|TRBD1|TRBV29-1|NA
TGCAGCGTTGACACAGGACAGGGGGCCAACACTGAAGCTTTCTTT
CSVDTGQGANTEAFF
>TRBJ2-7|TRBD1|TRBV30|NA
TGTGCCTGGAGTGCGGCGGACAGGGGCTCCTACGAGCAGTACTTC
CAWSAADRGSYEQYF
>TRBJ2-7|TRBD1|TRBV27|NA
TGTGCCCGCAGTTTATCGGGACAGTACGAGCAGTACTTC
CARSLSGQYEQYF
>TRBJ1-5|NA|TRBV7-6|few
TGTGCCAGCAGCCCACAGACAGCGTCTCAGCCCCAGCATTTT
CASSPQTASQPQHF
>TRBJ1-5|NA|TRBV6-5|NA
TGTGCCAGCAGTTGGTCGGGGGGGCAGCCCCAGCATTTT
CASSWSGGQPQHF
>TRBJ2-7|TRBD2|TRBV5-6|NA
TGTGCCAGCAGCTTAGGGACTAGCGGTTACAAGCGCTACGAGCAGTACTTC
CASSLGTSGYKRYEQYF
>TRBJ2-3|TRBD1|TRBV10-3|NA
TGTGCCATCAGAGACAGGGATTCCGCCACAGATACGCAGTATTTT
CAIRDRDSATDTQYF
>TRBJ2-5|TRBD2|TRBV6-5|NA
TGTGCCAGCAGTTATCAGCGGGGGGGCCGGGAGACCCAGTACTTC
CASSYQRGGRETQYF
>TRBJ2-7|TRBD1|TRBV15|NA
TGTGCCACCAGCAGGACCGGGACAGGGCCCTACGAGCAGTACTTC
CATSRTGTGPYEQYF
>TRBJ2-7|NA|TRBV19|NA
TGTGCCAGTAGTATAGGACAATCCTACGAGCAGTACTTC
CASSIGQSYEQYF
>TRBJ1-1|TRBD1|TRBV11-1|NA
TGTGCCAGCACCCTATTAGGACAGGGGAGGACTGAAGCTTTCTTT
CASTLLGQGRTEAFF
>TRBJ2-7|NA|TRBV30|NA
TGTGCCTGGAGTGGTAACCCATTCGGCGAGCAGTACTTC
CAWSGNPFGEQYF
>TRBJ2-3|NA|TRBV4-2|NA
TGTGCCAGCAGCCAAGTAGAGGATACGCAGTATTTT
CASSQVEDTQYF
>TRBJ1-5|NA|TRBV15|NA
TGTGCCACCAGCGGTTCCGGGTCGATAAATCAGCCCCAGCATTTT
CATSGSGSINQPQHF
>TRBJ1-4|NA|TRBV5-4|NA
TGTGCCAGCAGACAGGCAACTAATGAAAAACTGTTTTTT
CASRQATNEKLFF
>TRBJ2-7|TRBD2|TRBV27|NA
TGTGCCAGCAGTTTTGGCGGGAGGGCCTCCTACGAGCAGTACTTC
CASSFGGRASYEQYF
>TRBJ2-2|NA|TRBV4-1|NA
TGCGCCAGCAGCCAAGTTGGAGGGACCGGGGAGCTGTTTTTT
CASSQVGGTGELFF
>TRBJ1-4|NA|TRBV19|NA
TGTGCCAGTAGTATCGAGAACGGGGAGGGAAAACTGTTTTTT
CASSIENGEGKLFF
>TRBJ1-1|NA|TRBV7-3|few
TGTGCCAGCAGCTTAGGGGGGGAGAAGAAAGCTTTCTTT
CASSLGGEKKAFF
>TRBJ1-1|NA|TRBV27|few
TGTGCCAGCAGTTCCTCAATCCTCTTTGCGACACGGAGGGGCACTGAAGCTTTCTTT
CASSSSILFATRRGTEAFF
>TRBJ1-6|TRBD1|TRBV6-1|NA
TGTGCCAGCAGTGGGGGACAGGGGCTGAATTCACCCCTCCACTTT
CASSGGQGLNSPLHF
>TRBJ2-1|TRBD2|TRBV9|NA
TGTGCCAGCAGCGTAGGCGGGGGGGTCCTCCCCTCCTACAATGAGCAGTTCTTC
CASSVGGGVLPSYNEQFF
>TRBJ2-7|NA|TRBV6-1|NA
TGTGCCAGCAGTGAGCCGCCCAGATACGAGCAGTACTTC
CASSEPPRYEQYF
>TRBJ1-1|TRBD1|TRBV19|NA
TGTGCCAGTAGTATGGATCCCCACCATACAGGGGGAGTAGGGACTGAAGCTTTCTTT
CASSMDPHHTGGVGTEAFF
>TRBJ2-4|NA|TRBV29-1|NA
TGCAGCGTACAGCAGCAAAACATTCAGTACTTC
CSVQQQNIQYF
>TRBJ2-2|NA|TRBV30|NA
TGTGCCGCACCCCCGACAGGCGCGAACACCGGGGAGCTGTTTTTT
CAAPPTGANTGELFF
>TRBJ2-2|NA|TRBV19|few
TGTGCCAGTAGCCGTCAGGTCCTGCTAACGAACACCGGGGAGCTGTTTTTT
CASSRQVLLTNTGELFF
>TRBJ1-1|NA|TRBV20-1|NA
TGCAGGGTCGGGGTCAGTGAAGCTTTCTTT
CRVGVSEAFF
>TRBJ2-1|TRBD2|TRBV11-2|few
TGTGCCAGCAGCCCCTGGGGGGGGAGACTTTACAATGAGCAGTTCTTC
CASSPWGGRLYNEQFF
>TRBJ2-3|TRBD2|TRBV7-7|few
TGTGCCAGCAGCTTGGGGGTAGCGGGAGGTTCAGATACGCAGTATTTT
CASSLGVAGGSDTQYF
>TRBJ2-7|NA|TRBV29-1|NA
TGCAGCGTTCCCCGGGGCGGGGAAGTCTACGAGCAGTACTTC
CSVPRGGEVYEQYF
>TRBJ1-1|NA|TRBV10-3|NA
TGTGCCGCGGCGCGAATACAGGGAGCTGAAGCTTTCTTT
CAAARIQGAEAFF
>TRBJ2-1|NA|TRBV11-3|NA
TGTGCCAGCAGCCCAAACTCGGGGGAGCAGTTCTTC
CASSPNSGEQFF
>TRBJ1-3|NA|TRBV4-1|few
TGCGCCAGCAGCCAACCTATGACAGTCTCTGGAAACACCATATATTTT
CASSQPMTVSGNTIYF
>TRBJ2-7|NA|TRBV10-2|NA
TGCGCCAGCAGTGAGTCCAGGGTCCACGAGCAGTACTTC
CASSESRVHEQYF
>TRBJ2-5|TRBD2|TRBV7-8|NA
TGTGCCAGCAGCTTGATTCAGACTAGCGGGTTTAGGGGAGAGACCCAGTACTTC
CASSLIQTSGFRGETQYF
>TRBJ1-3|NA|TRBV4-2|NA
TGTGCCAGCAGCAAAGGACAGCTCTCTGGAAACACCATATATTTT
CASSKGQLSGNTIYF
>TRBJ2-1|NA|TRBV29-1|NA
TGCAGCGTTGAAGTCAGTGGCCAGCAGCGGTTCTTC
CSVEVSGQQRFF
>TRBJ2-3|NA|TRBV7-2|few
TGTGCCAGCAGCTTAGCATCAGGGGTAGATACGCAGTATTTT
CASSLASGVDTQYF